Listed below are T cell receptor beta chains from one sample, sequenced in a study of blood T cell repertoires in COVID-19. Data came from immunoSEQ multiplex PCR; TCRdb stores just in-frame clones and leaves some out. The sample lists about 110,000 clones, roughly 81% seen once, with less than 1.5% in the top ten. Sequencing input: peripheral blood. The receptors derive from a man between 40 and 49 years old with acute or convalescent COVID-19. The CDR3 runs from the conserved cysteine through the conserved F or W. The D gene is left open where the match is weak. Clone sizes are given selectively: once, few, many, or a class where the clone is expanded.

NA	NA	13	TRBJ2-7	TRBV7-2	CASSPETDYEQYF	TGTGCCAGCAGCCCCGAAACAGACTACGAGCAGTACTTC
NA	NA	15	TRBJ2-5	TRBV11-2	CASSLMTDHQETQYF	TGTGCCAGCAGCTTAATGACAGACCACCAAGAGACCCAGTACTTC
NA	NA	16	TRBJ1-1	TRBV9	CASSVGVQGVNTEAFF	TGTGCCAGCAGCGTAGGAGTACAGGGTGTGAACACTGAAGCTTTCTTT
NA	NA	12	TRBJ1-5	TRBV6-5	CASRGGGRTQHF	TGTGCCAGCAGGGGGGGTGGGAGGACCCAGCATTTT
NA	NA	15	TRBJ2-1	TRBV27	CASGPYGRGWNEQFF	TGTGCCAGCGGACCATACGGGAGAGGATGGAATGAGCAGTTCTTC
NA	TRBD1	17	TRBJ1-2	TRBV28	CASSLSARGIRGYGYTF	TGTGCCAGCAGTTTATCGGCCAGGGGGATTAGGGGCTATGGCTACACCTTC
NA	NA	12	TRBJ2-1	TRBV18	CASSPLANEQFF	TGTGCCAGCTCACCACTAGCCAATGAGCAGTTCTTC
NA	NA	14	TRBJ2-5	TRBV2	CASSDGLAGETQYF	TGTGCCAGCAGTGATGGGCTAGCAGGAGAGACCCAGTACTTC
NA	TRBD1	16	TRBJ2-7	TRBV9	CASSVGKGDRVYEQYF	TGTGCCAGCAGCGTAGGGAAGGGGGACAGGGTGTACGAGCAGTACTTC
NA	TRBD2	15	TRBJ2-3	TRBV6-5	CAGRSSGSGEDTQYF	TGTGCCGGGCGGTCTAGCGGGAGTGGTGAAGATACGCAGTATTTT
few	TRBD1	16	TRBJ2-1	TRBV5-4	CASSLATGTGSNEQFF	TGTGCCAGCAGCTTGGCCACCGGGACAGGAAGCAATGAGCAGTTCTTC
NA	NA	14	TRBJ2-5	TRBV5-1	CASSRAGRQETQYF	TGCGCCAGCAGCCGGGCGGGTCGCCAAGAGACCCAGTACTTC
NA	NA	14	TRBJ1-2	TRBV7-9	CASSLVGGSYGYTF	TGTGCCAGCAGCTTAGTGGGGGGTAGCTATGGCTACACCTTC
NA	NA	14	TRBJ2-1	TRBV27	CASSPTTGYNEQFF	TGTGCCAGCAGTCCCACCACGGGGTACAATGAGCAGTTCTTC
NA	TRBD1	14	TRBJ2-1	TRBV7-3	CASSPEDRVTEQFF	TGTGCCAGCAGCCCGGAGGACAGGGTAACTGAGCAGTTCTTC
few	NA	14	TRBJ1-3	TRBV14	CASSPWTRKDTIYF	TGTGCCAGCAGCCCTTGGACAAGGAAGGACACCATATATTTT
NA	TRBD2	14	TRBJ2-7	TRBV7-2	CASSPTSGVYEQYF	TGTGCCAGCAGCCCTACTAGCGGGGTCTACGAGCAGTACTTC
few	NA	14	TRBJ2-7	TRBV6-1	CASSENSESYEQYF	TGTGCCAGCAGTGAAAACTCCGAATCCTACGAGCAGTACTTC
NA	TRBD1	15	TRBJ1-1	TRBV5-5	CASSFHGQGNTEAFF	TGTGCCAGCAGCTTCCACGGACAGGGGAACACTGAAGCTTTCTTT
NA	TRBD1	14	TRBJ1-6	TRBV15	CATSRGQGTSPLHF	TGTGCCACCAGCAGAGGACAGGGGACTTCACCCCTCCACTTT
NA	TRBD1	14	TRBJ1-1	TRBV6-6	CASSRGQGWTEAFF	TGTGCCAGCAGCCGGGGACAGGGGTGGACTGAAGCTTTCTTT
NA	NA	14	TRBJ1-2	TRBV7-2	CASSPGRGASGYTF	TGTGCCAGCAGCCCAGGGCGGGGGGCGAGTGGCTACACCTTC
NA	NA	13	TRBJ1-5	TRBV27	CASSRQRNQPQHF	TGTGCCAGCAGTAGACAGAGAAATCAGCCCCAGCATTTT
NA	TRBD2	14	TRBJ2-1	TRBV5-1	CASSSTGTSGEQFF	TGCGCCAGCAGCTCCACCGGGACTAGCGGGGAGCAGTTCTTC
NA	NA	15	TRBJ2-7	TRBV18	CASSTTRTDLNEQYF	TGTGCCAGCTCAACCACGAGGACAGATTTAAACGAGCAGTACTTC
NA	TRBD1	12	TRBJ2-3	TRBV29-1	CSGGQSTDTQYF	TGCAGCGGGGGACAGTCCACAGATACGCAGTATTTT
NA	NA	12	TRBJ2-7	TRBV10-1	CASSEGGGEQYF	TGCGCCAGCAGTGAGGGAGGCGGCGAGCAGTACTTC
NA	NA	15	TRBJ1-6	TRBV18	CASSPPYRGGSPLHF	TGTGCCAGCTCACCACCGTATAGGGGAGGGTCACCCCTCCACTTT
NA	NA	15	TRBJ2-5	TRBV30	CAWSVTGSGQETQYF	TGTGCCTGGAGTGTAACGGGCTCGGGGCAAGAGACCCAGTACTTC
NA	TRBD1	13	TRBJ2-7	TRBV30	CAWTRTGWYEQYF	TGTGCCTGGACTCGGACAGGGTGGTACGAGCAGTACTTC
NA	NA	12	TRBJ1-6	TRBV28	CASSFIDSPLHF	TGTGCCAGCAGTTTTATTGATTCACCCCTCCACTTT
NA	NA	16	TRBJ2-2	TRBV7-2	CASSLGLGGGTGELFF	TGTGCCAGCAGCTTAGGTCTGGGAGGGGGCACCGGGGAGCTGTTTTTT
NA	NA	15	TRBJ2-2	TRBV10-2	CASRLGGAGTGELFF	TGCGCCAGCAGACTTGGGGGGGCTGGCACCGGGGAGCTGTTTTTT
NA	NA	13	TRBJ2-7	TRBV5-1	CASSFDWNYEQYF	TGCGCCAGCAGCTTCGACTGGAACTACGAGCAGTACTTC
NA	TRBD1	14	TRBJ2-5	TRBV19	CASSKGTGGETQYF	TGTGCCAGTAGTAAAGGGACAGGGGGCGAGACCCAGTACTTC
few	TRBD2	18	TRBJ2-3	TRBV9	CASETGLAKGTRTDTQYF	TGTGCCAGCGAAACGGGACTAGCCAAAGGAACTCGCACAGATACGCAGTATTTT
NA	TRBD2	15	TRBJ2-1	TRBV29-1	CSVERGTGGSDEQFF	TGCAGCGTTGAAAGGGGTACGGGAGGGAGCGATGAGCAGTTCTTC
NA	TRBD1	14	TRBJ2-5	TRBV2	CASSLTGGQETQYF	TGTGCCAGCAGTCTAACAGGGGGCCAAGAGACCCAGTACTTC
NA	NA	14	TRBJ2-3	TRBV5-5	CASSLEGGTDTQYF	TGTGCCAGCAGCTTGGAGGGGGGCACAGATACGCAGTATTTT
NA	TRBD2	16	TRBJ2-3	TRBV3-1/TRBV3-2	CASSHTLAGYTDTQYF	TGTGCCAGCAGCCATACACTAGCGGGGTACACAGATACGCAGTATTTT
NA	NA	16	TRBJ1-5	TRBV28	CASSLGSAAGNQPQHF	TGTGCCAGCAGTTTAGGTTCGGCGGCAGGGAATCAGCCCCAGCATTTT
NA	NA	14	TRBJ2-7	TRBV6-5	CASSSHPGSYEQYF	TGTGCCAGCAGCTCCCATCCAGGCTCCTACGAGCAGTACTTC
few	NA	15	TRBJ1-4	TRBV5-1	CASSPTTPLNEKLFF	TGCGCCAGCAGCCCGACTACACCCCTAAATGAAAAACTGTTTTTT
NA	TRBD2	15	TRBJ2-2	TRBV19	CASSHRGVNTGELFF	TGTGCCAGTAGTCATCGGGGGGTGAACACCGGGGAGCTGTTTTTT
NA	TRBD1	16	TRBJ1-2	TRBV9	CASSQGTGGDGYGYTF	TGTGCCAGCTCCCAAGGTACAGGGGGCGATGGATATGGCTACACCTTC
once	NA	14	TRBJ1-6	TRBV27	CASSLSRVGSPLHF	TGTGCCAGCAGTTTATCCAGGGTGGGCTCACCCCTCCACTTT
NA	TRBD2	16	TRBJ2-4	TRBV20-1	CSASRLAGLGKNIQYF	TGCAGTGCTAGTCGACTAGCGGGATTGGGCAAAAACATTCAGTACTTC
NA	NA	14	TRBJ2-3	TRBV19	CASSIGSITDTQYF	TGTGCCAGTAGTATAGGGTCTATTACGGATACGCAGTATTTT
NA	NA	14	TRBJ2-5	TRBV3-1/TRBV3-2	CASSRGRRFETQYF	TGTGCCAGCAGCCGAGGGAGGAGGTTTGAGACCCAGTACTTC
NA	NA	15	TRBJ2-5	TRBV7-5	CARSPNRVEQETQYF	TGTGCCAGAAGCCCCAACCGGGTAGAGCAAGAGACCCAGTACTTC
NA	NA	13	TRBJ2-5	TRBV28	CASSFTDQETQYF	TGTGCCAGCAGTTTCACAGACCAAGAGACCCAGTACTTC